This is a list of T cell receptor beta chains from one sample in a study of PD-1 blockade in classical Hodgkin lymphoma. TCRdb's copy holds only in-frame clones and misses some; the assay was immunoSEQ multiplex PCR. The table includes more than 90,000 clones, 75% to 85% detected once. The sequencing here drew on peripheral blood mononuclear cells (PBMCs), taken before the second cycle of nivolumab. The receptors were sampled from a human donor with classical Hodgkin lymphoma. Both conserved end residues are part of each CDR3. The D gene is left open where the match is weak. Some rows have no size entry. The others give once, few or many, or a class for an expanded clone.

d_call: -; j_call: TRBJ2-4; clone_size: few; v_call: TRBV28; cdr3_aa: CASRLGAATRQNIQYF; cdr3_nt: TGTGCCAGCAGACTCGGGGCCGCCACCAGGCAAAACATTCAGTACTTC
d_call: -; j_call: TRBJ2-2; clone_size: -; v_call: TRBV7-9; cdr3_aa: CASSLAVAAGELFF; cdr3_nt: TGTGCCAGCAGCTTAGCGGTAGCGGCCGGGGAGCTGTTTTTT
d_call: -; j_call: TRBJ1-5; clone_size: -; v_call: TRBV6-5; cdr3_aa: CASKSDGSGPQHF; cdr3_nt: TGTGCCAGCAAATCGGACGGATCTGGGCCCCAGCATTTT
d_call: TRBD1; j_call: TRBJ1-1; clone_size: -; v_call: TRBV29-1; cdr3_aa: CSVGAGGNTEAFF; cdr3_nt: TGCAGCGTTGGCGCAGGGGGGAACACTGAAGCTTTCTTT
d_call: TRBD1; j_call: TRBJ1-1; clone_size: few; v_call: TRBV9; cdr3_aa: CASSAQGANTEAFF; cdr3_nt: TGTGCCAGCAGCGCTCAGGGGGCCAATACTGAAGCTTTCTTT
d_call: TRBD1; j_call: TRBJ2-7; clone_size: -; v_call: TRBV5-6; cdr3_aa: CASSRGQGAYEQYF; cdr3_nt: TGTGCCAGCAGCAGGGGACAGGGGGCTTACGAGCAGTACTTC
d_call: -; j_call: TRBJ2-7; clone_size: -; v_call: TRBV6-5; cdr3_aa: CASSYLLGTEQYF; cdr3_nt: TGTGCCAGCAGTTACCTCCTGGGGACCGAGCAGTACTTC
d_call: TRBD1; j_call: TRBJ1-5; clone_size: -; v_call: TRBV6-5; cdr3_aa: CASSEGQGYQPQHF; cdr3_nt: TGTGCCAGCAGTGAAGGACAGGGGTATCAGCCCCAGCATTTT
d_call: -; j_call: TRBJ2-3; clone_size: once; v_call: TRBV10-3; cdr3_aa: CASLADSTDTQYF; cdr3_nt: TGTGCCAGCCTAGCAGATAGCACAGATACGCAGTATTTT
d_call: -; j_call: TRBJ2-1; clone_size: -; v_call: TRBV28; cdr3_aa: CASSSLRAVSYNEQFF; cdr3_nt: TGTGCCAGCAGTTCCCTACGGGCTGTCTCCTACAATGAGCAGTTCTTC
d_call: -; j_call: TRBJ2-7; clone_size: -; v_call: TRBV18; cdr3_aa: CASSPSRSYEQYF; cdr3_nt: TGTGCCAGCTCACCCAGTCGTTCCTACGAGCAGTACTTC
d_call: -; j_call: TRBJ1-2; clone_size: -; v_call: TRBV11-2; cdr3_aa: CASSPGPSHGYTF; cdr3_nt: TGTGCCAGCAGCCCCGGGCCGAGCCATGGCTACACCTTC
d_call: TRBD2; j_call: TRBJ2-7; clone_size: -; v_call: TRBV11-2; cdr3_aa: CASSPTGTSVYEQYF; cdr3_nt: TGTGCCAGCAGCCCAACCGGGACTAGCGTCTACGAGCAGTACTTC
d_call: TRBD1; j_call: TRBJ1-3; clone_size: -; v_call: TRBV6-5; cdr3_aa: CASRTEGGGGNTIYF; cdr3_nt: TGTGCCAGCAGGACGGAAGGGGGCGGTGGAAACACCATATATTTT
d_call: -; j_call: TRBJ1-6; clone_size: -; v_call: TRBV6-6; cdr3_aa: CASRFPGNVQSPLHF; cdr3_nt: TGTGCCAGCAGATTCCCAGGGAATGTCCAATCACCCCTCCACTTT
d_call: TRBD1; j_call: TRBJ1-1; clone_size: -; v_call: TRBV5-6; cdr3_aa: CASSSRQGRATEAFF; cdr3_nt: TGTGCCAGCAGCTCCAGACAGGGTCGAGCGACTGAAGCTTTCTTT
d_call: TRBD1; j_call: TRBJ2-7; clone_size: -; v_call: TRBV5-6; cdr3_aa: CASSSSGTGFYEQYF; cdr3_nt: TGTGCCAGCAGCTCCTCCGGGACAGGGTTTTACGAGCAGTACTTC
d_call: -; j_call: TRBJ1-2; clone_size: -; v_call: TRBV19; cdr3_aa: CASSSNVHSEPNYGYTF; cdr3_nt: TGTGCCAGCTCCAGCAACGTACACAGCGAACCAAACTATGGCTACACCTTC
d_call: -; j_call: TRBJ1-1; clone_size: -; v_call: TRBV11-2; cdr3_aa: CASSLDPVRVEAFF; cdr3_nt: TGTGCCAGCAGCTTAGATCCGGTAAGGGTTGAAGCTTTCTTT
d_call: -; j_call: TRBJ1-1; clone_size: once; v_call: TRBV28; cdr3_aa: CASSFNPDTEAFF; cdr3_nt: TGTGCCAGCAGTTTTAATCCGGACACTGAAGCTTTCTTT
d_call: TRBD1; j_call: TRBJ2-2; clone_size: -; v_call: TRBV5-4; cdr3_aa: CASSRGTGARGAGELFF; cdr3_nt: TGTGCCAGCAGCAGGGGGACAGGAGCCAGAGGGGCCGGGGAGCTGTTTTTT
d_call: -; j_call: TRBJ1-1; clone_size: -; v_call: TRBV6-1; cdr3_aa: CASSEAPGARTPTEAFF; cdr3_nt: TGTGCCAGCAGTGAAGCTCCTGGTGCCAGGACCCCCACTGAAGCTTTCTTT
d_call: TRBD1; j_call: TRBJ2-3; clone_size: -; v_call: TRBV7-9; cdr3_aa: CASSPGQGDTTDTQYF; cdr3_nt: TGTGCCAGCAGCCCGGGACAGGGGGACACCACAGATACGCAGTATTTT
d_call: TRBD2; j_call: TRBJ2-2; clone_size: -; v_call: TRBV27; cdr3_aa: CASSSRGRKLAGVPGELFF; cdr3_nt: TGTGCCAGCAGTTCCCGGGGCAGGAAGCTAGCGGGAGTTCCCGGGGAGCTGTTTTTT
d_call: TRBD1; j_call: TRBJ1-1; clone_size: -; v_call: TRBV7-8; cdr3_aa: CASSFGGGEGTEAFF; cdr3_nt: TGTGCCAGCAGCTTCGGAGGGGGCGAAGGCACTGAAGCTTTCTTT
d_call: -; j_call: TRBJ2-7; clone_size: once; v_call: TRBV5-1; cdr3_aa: CASSPTGFNEEQYF; cdr3_nt: TGCGCCAGCAGCCCCACAGGGTTTAATGAGGAGCAGTACTTC
d_call: -; j_call: TRBJ2-7; clone_size: -; v_call: TRBV28; cdr3_aa: CASIERRSSYEQYF; cdr3_nt: TGTGCCAGCATAGAGCGCAGGAGCTCCTACGAGCAGTACTTC
d_call: -; j_call: TRBJ2-7; clone_size: many; v_call: TRBV19; cdr3_aa: CASSTQTGYYEQYF; cdr3_nt: TGTGCCAGTAGTACCCAGACAGGCTACTACGAGCAGTACTTC
d_call: -; j_call: TRBJ1-1; clone_size: -; v_call: TRBV7-2; cdr3_aa: CASSTRRGTEAFF; cdr3_nt: TGTGCCAGCAGCACGAGGAGGGGCACTGAAGCTTTCTTT
d_call: -; j_call: TRBJ2-7; clone_size: -; v_call: TRBV6-5; cdr3_aa: CASRRQGGSREQYF; cdr3_nt: TGTGCCAGCAGAAGACAGGGAGGTAGCCGCGAGCAGTACTTC
d_call: -; j_call: TRBJ1-1; clone_size: -; v_call: TRBV7-9; cdr3_aa: CASSLAGTRVGAFF; cdr3_nt: TGTGCCAGCAGCTTAGCCGGGACAAGAGTTGGGGCTTTCTTT
d_call: TRBD1; j_call: TRBJ2-5; clone_size: -; v_call: TRBV27; cdr3_aa: CASSLLTGGRETQYF; cdr3_nt: TGTGCCAGCAGTTTGTTGACAGGGGGCCGGGAGACCCAGTACTTC
d_call: -; j_call: TRBJ2-7; clone_size: -; v_call: TRBV10-3; cdr3_aa: CATNDGSYEQYF; cdr3_nt: TGTGCCACCAACGACGGATCCTACGAGCAGTACTTC
d_call: -; j_call: TRBJ2-7; clone_size: -; v_call: TRBV19; cdr3_aa: CASSHKGGEQYF; cdr3_nt: TGTGCCAGTAGTCACAAGGGCGGCGAGCAGTACTTC
d_call: TRBD1; j_call: TRBJ1-5; clone_size: -; v_call: TRBV2; cdr3_aa: CASRDRDLAQHF; cdr3_nt: TGTGCCAGCAGAGACAGGGACTTGGCCCAGCATTTT
d_call: TRBD2; j_call: TRBJ2-3; clone_size: -; v_call: TRBV5-1; cdr3_aa: CASSLDLGSGTSTDTQYF; cdr3_nt: TGCGCCAGCAGCTTGGACCTCGGGAGCGGGACTAGCACAGATACGCAGTATTTT
d_call: TRBD1; j_call: TRBJ2-5; clone_size: few; v_call: TRBV19; cdr3_aa: CASSIGRGQQETQYF; cdr3_nt: TGTGCCAGTAGTATAGGCAGGGGGCAGCAAGAGACCCAGTACTTC
d_call: -; j_call: TRBJ1-2; clone_size: -; v_call: TRBV19; cdr3_aa: CASSSRDPPPGGNYGYTF; cdr3_nt: TGTGCCAGTAGTTCAAGAGACCCCCCTCCTGGAGGAAACTATGGCTACACCTTC
d_call: TRBD1; j_call: TRBJ1-5; clone_size: -; v_call: TRBV28; cdr3_aa: CASSLSRWVQGEHF; cdr3_nt: TGTGCCAGCAGTTTATCCCGCTGGGTCCAGGGGGAGCATTTT
d_call: -; j_call: TRBJ1-3; clone_size: -; v_call: TRBV30; cdr3_aa: CAWSVGRSGNTIYF; cdr3_nt: TGTGCCTGGAGTGTGGGTCGCTCTGGAAACACCATATATTTT
d_call: -; j_call: TRBJ2-7; clone_size: once; v_call: TRBV21-1; cdr3_aa: CASSPTSGKAPYEQYF; cdr3_nt: TGTGCCAGCAGCCCGACTAGCGGGAAGGCCCCCTACGAGCAGTACTTC
d_call: -; j_call: TRBJ1-1; clone_size: -; v_call: TRBV27; cdr3_aa: CASSLSRAGTEAFF; cdr3_nt: TGTGCCAGCAGTTTATCGAGGGCAGGCACTGAAGCTTTCTTT
d_call: TRBD1; j_call: TRBJ1-4; clone_size: -; v_call: TRBV7-9; cdr3_aa: CASRPWTGEREKLFF; cdr3_nt: TGTGCCAGCAGACCCTGGACAGGCGAGAGAGAAAAACTGTTTTTT
d_call: -; j_call: TRBJ1-5; clone_size: -; v_call: TRBV5-1; cdr3_aa: CASSLGRLNQPQHF; cdr3_nt: TGCGCCAGCAGCTTGGGTCGACTCAATCAGCCCCAGCATTTT
d_call: -; j_call: TRBJ2-7; clone_size: -; v_call: TRBV29-1; cdr3_aa: CSVEDPRQVYEQYF; cdr3_nt: TGCAGCGTTGAAGATCCCAGGCAGGTCTACGAGCAGTACTTC
d_call: -; j_call: TRBJ1-2; clone_size: -; v_call: TRBV2; cdr3_aa: CASSVSGGAGYGYTF; cdr3_nt: TGTGCCAGCAGTGTTTCGGGGGGCGCGGGGTATGGCTACACCTTC
d_call: TRBD2; j_call: TRBJ2-7; clone_size: -; v_call: TRBV5-6; cdr3_aa: CASSRTSGGPYEQYF; cdr3_nt: TGTGCCAGCAGTCGGACTAGCGGAGGGCCCTACGAGCAGTACTTC
d_call: -; j_call: TRBJ2-1; clone_size: -; v_call: TRBV19; cdr3_aa: CASSSYRDMVTNEQFF; cdr3_nt: TGTGCCAGTAGTAGCTACCGGGACATGGTCACCAATGAGCAGTTCTTC
d_call: -; j_call: TRBJ2-6; clone_size: few; v_call: TRBV5-4; cdr3_aa: CASSLVARGSGANVLTF; cdr3_nt: TGTGCCAGCAGCTTGGTGGCCAGGGGTTCGGGGGCCAACGTCCTGACTTTC
d_call: TRBD1; j_call: TRBJ2-1; clone_size: -; v_call: TRBV10-3; cdr3_aa: CAISARTGGINEQFF; cdr3_nt: TGTGCCATCAGTGCCCGGACAGGGGGGATAAATGAGCAGTTCTTC
d_call: -; j_call: TRBJ2-1; clone_size: -; v_call: TRBV14; cdr3_aa: CASSHNRDTTYNEQFF; cdr3_nt: TGTGCCAGCAGCCACAACCGGGACACCACCTACAATGAGCAGTTCTTC
d_call: -; j_call: TRBJ2-7; clone_size: -; v_call: TRBV5-1; cdr3_aa: CASSLVGLQADEQYF; cdr3_nt: TGCGCCAGCAGCTTGGTGGGCCTCCAAGCCGACGAGCAGTACTTC
d_call: -; j_call: TRBJ1-1; clone_size: -; v_call: TRBV6-5; cdr3_aa: CASTKSGGGNEAFF; cdr3_nt: TGTGCCAGCACTAAGAGCGGGGGCGGAAATGAAGCTTTCTTT
d_call: -; j_call: TRBJ2-6; clone_size: -; v_call: TRBV6-5; cdr3_aa: CASSYLGTGANVLTF; cdr3_nt: TGTGCCAGCAGTTACCTAGGGACTGGGGCCAACGTCCTGACTTTC
d_call: -; j_call: TRBJ1-3; clone_size: -; v_call: TRBV30; cdr3_aa: CAWSGALGNTIYF; cdr3_nt: TGTGCCTGGAGTGGGGCGCTCGGAAACACCATATATTTT
d_call: TRBD1; j_call: TRBJ1-1; clone_size: few; v_call: TRBV19; cdr3_aa: CASMRDRLNTEAFF; cdr3_nt: TGTGCCAGTATGAGGGACAGGCTAAACACTGAAGCTTTCTTT
d_call: TRBD1; j_call: TRBJ2-1; clone_size: -; v_call: TRBV29-1; cdr3_aa: CSVDSGQGINEQFF; cdr3_nt: TGCAGCGTTGATTCTGGACAGGGAATCAATGAGCAGTTCTTC
d_call: -; j_call: TRBJ2-5; clone_size: once; v_call: TRBV7-2; cdr3_aa: CASSSLQQETQYF; cdr3_nt: TGTGCCAGCAGCTCTCTCCAGCAAGAGACCCAGTACTTC
d_call: -; j_call: TRBJ2-7; clone_size: few; v_call: TRBV6-5; cdr3_aa: CASTHGAESYEQYF; cdr3_nt: TGTGCCAGCACCCACGGAGCAGAATCCTACGAGCAGTACTTC
d_call: TRBD1; j_call: TRBJ1-2; clone_size: -; v_call: TRBV10-3; cdr3_aa: CAISIDRAYGYTF; cdr3_nt: TGTGCCATCAGTATCGACAGGGCCTATGGCTACACCTTC